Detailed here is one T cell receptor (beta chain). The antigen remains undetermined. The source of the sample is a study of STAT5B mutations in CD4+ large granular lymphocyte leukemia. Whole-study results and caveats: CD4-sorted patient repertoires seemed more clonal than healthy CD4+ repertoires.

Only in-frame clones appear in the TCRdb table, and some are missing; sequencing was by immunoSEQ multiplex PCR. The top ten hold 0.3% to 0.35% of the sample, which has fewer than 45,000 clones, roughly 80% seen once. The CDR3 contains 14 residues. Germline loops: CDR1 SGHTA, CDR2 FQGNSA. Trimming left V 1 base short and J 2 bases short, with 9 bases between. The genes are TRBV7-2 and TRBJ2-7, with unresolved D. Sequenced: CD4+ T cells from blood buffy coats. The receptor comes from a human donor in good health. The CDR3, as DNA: TGTGCCAGCAGCTTAGATGGCCGAACCTACGAGCAGTACTTC. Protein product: CASSLDGRTYEQYF.